This entry is about one T cell receptor (beta chain). Donors in Cohort 3 counted as recovered after two negative PCRs, clearance, or symptom resolution. These data come from a study of blood T cell repertoires in COVID-19. Study in general: Specimens from acute and convalescent COVID-19 originated in the United States, Italy and Spain. T cells, B-cell-depleted T cells, or PBMCs supplied cDNA or gDNA.

CDR3 length: 14 residues. Germline CDR1 reads ENHRY; CDR2 reads SYGVKD. Deletions cut 0 bases from V and 1 base from J, with 7 bases between. In the study's own analysis: For nucleated cells, counts were estimated from reference gene primer amplification. TCRdb keeps only in-frame clones here, not all; method: immunoSEQ multiplex PCR. V, J and clone size are taken as reported in that table, and D and trimming were inferred from the DNA itself. The profile shows a few hundred thousand clones, about 90% of them singletons. The chain recombines TRBV10-3 with TRBJ2-7, with no clear D. The TCR comes from a woman in her 30s who had recovered from COVID-19. Sequencing used PBMCs or T cells enriched from blood (not recorded which). CDR3 DNA: TGTGCCATCAGTGAGTCGTACACGTCCTACGAGCAGTACTTC. This codes for CAISESYTSYEQYF.